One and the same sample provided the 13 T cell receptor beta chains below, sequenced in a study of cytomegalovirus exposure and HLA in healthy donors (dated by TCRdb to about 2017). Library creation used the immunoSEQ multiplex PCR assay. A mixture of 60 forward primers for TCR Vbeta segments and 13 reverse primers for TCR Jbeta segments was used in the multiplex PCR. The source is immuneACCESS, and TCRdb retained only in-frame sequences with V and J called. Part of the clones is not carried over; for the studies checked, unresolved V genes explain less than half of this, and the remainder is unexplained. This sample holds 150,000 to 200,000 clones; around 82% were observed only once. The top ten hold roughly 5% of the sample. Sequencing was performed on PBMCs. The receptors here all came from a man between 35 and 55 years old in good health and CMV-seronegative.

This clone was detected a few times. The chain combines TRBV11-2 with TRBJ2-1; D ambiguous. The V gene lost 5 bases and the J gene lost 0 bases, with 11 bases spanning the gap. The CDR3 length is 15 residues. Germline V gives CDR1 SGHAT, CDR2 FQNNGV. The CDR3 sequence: CASSPGLSSYNEQFF. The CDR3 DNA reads TGTGCCAGCAGCCCAGGCCTGAGCTCCTACAATGAGCAGTTCTTC.

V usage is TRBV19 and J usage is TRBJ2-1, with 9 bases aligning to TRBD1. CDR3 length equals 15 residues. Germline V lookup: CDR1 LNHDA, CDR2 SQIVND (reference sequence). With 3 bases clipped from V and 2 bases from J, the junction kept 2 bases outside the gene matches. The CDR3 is CASSIGQGPYNEQFF. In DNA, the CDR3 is TGTGCCAGTAGTATTGGACAGGGGCCCTACAATGAGCAGTTCTTC.

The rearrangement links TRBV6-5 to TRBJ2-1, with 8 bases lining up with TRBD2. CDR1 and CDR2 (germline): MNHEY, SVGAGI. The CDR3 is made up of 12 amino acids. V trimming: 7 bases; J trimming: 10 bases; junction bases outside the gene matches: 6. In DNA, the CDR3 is TGTGCCAGCAACACGGGGGGGCGCGAGCAGTTCTTC. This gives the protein CASNTGGREQFF.

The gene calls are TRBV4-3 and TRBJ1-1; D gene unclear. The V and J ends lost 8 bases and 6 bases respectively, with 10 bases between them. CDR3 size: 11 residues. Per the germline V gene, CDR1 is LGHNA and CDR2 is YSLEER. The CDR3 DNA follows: TGCGCCAGCCGAGGGTCGTCTGAAGCTTTCTTT. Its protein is CASRGSSEAFF.

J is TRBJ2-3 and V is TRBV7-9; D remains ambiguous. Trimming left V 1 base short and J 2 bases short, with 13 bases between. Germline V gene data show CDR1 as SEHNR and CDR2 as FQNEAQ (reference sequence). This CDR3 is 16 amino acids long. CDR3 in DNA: TGTGCCAGCAGCTTAGGAGAGGTCAGTCTCACAGATACGCAGTATTTT. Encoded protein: CASSLGEVSLTDTQYF.

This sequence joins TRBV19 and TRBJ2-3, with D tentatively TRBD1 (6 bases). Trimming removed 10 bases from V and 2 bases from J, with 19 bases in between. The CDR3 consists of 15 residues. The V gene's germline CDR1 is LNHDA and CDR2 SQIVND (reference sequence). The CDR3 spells CATHTGRENTDTQYF. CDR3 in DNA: TGTGCCACCCACACAGGGAGAGAGAACACAGATACGCAGTATTTT.

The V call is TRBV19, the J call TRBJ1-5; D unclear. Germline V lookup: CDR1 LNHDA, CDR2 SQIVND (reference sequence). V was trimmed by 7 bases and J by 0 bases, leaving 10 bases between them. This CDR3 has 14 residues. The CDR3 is CASIRAGSNQPQHF. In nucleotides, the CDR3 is TGTGCCAGTATACGAGCGGGTAGCAATCAGCCCCAGCATTTT.

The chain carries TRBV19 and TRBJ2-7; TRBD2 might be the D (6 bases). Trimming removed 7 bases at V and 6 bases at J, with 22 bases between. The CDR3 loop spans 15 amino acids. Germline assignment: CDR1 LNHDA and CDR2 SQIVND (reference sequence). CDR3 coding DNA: TGTGCCAGTACCTCCTGGGCGGGATCCGGGGGCGAGCAGTACTTC. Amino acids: CASTSWAGSGGEQYF.

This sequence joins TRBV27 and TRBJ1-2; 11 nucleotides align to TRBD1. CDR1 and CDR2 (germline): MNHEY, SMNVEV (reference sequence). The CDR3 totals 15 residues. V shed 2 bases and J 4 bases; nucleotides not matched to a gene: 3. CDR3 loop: CASSLEGTGGYGYTF. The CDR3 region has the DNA TGTGCCAGCAGTTTAGAAGGGACAGGGGGCTATGGCTACACCTTC.

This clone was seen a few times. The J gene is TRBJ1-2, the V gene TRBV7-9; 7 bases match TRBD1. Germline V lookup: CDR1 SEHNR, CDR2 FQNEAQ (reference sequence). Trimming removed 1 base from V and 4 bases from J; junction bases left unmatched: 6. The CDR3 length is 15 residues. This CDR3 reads CASSLDSGGSYGYTF. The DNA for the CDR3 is TGTGCCAGCAGCTTAGATTCAGGGGGGTCCTATGGCTACACCTTC. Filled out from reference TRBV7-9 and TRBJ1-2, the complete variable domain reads DTGVSQNPRHKITKRGQNVTFRCDPISEHNRLYWYRQTLGQGPEFLTYFQNEAQLEKSRLLSDRFSAERPKGSFSTLEIQRTEQGDSAMYLCASSLDSGGSYGYTFGSGTRLTVV.

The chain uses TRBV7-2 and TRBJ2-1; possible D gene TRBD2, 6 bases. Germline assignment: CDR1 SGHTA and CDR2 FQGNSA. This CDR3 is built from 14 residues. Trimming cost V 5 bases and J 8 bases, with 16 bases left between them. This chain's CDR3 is CASSQPPTRDEQFF. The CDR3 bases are TGTGCCAGCAGCCAGCCCCCGACTAGGGATGAGCAGTTCTTC.

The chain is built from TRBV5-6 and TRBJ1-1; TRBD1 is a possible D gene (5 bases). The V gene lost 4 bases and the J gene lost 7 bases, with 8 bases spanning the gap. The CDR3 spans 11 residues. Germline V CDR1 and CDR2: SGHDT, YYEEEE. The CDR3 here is CASSTGLEAFF. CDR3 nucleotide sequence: TGTGCCAGCAGCACAGGTCTTGAAGCTTTCTTT.

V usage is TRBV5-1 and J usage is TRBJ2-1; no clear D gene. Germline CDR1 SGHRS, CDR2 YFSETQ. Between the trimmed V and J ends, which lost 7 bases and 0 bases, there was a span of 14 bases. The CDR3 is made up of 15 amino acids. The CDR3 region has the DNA TGCGCCAGCGTCCCAGGCTCCAGCTCCTACAATGAGCAGTTCTTC. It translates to CASVPGSSSYNEQFF.